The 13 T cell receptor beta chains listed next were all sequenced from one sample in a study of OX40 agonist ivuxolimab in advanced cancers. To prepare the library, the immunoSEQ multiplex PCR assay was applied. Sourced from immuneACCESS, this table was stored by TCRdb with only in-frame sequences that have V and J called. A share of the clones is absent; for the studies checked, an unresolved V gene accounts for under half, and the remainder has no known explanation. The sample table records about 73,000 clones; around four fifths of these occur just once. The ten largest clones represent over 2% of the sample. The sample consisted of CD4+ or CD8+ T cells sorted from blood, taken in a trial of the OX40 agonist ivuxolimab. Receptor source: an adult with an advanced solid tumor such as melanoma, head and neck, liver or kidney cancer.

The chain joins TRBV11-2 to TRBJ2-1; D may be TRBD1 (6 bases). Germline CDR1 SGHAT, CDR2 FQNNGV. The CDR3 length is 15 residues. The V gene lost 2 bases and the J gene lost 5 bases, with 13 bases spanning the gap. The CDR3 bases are TGTGCCAGCAGCTTACCCGGGACAAGACACAATGAGCAGTTCTTC. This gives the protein CASSLPGTRHNEQFF.

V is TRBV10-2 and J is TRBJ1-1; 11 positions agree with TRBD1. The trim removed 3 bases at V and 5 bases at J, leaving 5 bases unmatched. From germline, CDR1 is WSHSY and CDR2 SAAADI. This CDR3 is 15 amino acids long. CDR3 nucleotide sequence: TGCGCCAGCAGTGATCCCGGGACAGGGGGTACTGAAGCTTTCTTT. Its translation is CASSDPGTGGTEAFF.

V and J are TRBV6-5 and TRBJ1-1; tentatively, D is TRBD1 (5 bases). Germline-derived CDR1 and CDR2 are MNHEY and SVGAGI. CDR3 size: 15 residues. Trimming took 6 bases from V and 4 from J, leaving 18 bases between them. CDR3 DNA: TGTGCCAGCAGATGGGGGGGATGGGATAGCACTGAAGCTTTCTTT. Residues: CASRWGGWDSTEAFF.

Here the CDR3 reads CASSLEGDTQYF. The CDR3 coding sequence is TGTGCCAGCAGCCTCGAAGGAGATACGCAGTATTTT. The chain has TRBV27 and TRBJ2-3; no clear D. V was pared by 6 bases and J by 5 bases, with 9 bases between. This CDR3 comprises 12 residues. From germline, CDR1 is MNHEY and CDR2 SMNVEV (reference sequence).

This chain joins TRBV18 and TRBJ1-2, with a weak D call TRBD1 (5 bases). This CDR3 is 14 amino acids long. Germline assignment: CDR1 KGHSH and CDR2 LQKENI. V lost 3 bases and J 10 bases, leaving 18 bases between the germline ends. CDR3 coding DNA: TGTGCCAGCTCACCTGGGACGGATAATCTAGACTACACCTTC. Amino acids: CASSPGTDNLDYTF. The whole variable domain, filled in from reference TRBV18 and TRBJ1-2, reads NAGVMQNPRHLVRRRGQEARLRCSPMKGHSHVYWYRQLPEEGLKFMVYLQKENIIDESGMPKERFSAEFPKEGPSILRIQQVVRGDSAAYFCASSPGTDNLDYTFGSGTRLTVV.

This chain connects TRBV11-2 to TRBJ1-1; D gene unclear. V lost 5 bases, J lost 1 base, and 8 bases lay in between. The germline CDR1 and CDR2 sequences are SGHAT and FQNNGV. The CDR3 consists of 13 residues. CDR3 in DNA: TGTGCCAGCAGCCCGTACCCGAACACTGAAGCTTTCTTT. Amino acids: CASSPYPNTEAFF.

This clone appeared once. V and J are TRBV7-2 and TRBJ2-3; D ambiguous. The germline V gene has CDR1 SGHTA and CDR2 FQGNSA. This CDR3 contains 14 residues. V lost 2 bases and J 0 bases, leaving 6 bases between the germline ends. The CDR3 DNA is TGTGCCAGCAGCTTAACCTCAAGCACAGATACGCAGTATTTT. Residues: CASSLTSSTDTQYF.

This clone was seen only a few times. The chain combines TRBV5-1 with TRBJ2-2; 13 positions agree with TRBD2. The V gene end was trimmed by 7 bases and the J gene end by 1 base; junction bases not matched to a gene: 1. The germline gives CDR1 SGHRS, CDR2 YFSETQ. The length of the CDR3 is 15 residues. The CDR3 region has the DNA TGCGCCAGCCGACTAGCGGGGGGGAACACCGGGGAGCTGTTTTTT. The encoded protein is CASRLAGGNTGELFF.

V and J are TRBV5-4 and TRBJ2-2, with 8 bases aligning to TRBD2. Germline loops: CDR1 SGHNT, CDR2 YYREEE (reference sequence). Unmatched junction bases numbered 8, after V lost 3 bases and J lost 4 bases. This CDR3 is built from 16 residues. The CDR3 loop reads CASSYRAGVSTGELFF. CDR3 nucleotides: TGTGCCAGCAGCTACCGAGCGGGAGTTAGCACCGGGGAGCTGTTTTTT.

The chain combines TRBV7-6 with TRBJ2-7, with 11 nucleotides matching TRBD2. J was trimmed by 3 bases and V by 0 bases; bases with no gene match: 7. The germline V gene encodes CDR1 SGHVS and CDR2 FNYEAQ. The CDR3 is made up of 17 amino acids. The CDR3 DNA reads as TGTGCCAGCAGCTTAGCAAATATCGGGACTAGCGGCTACGAGCAGTACTTC. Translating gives CASSLANIGTSGYEQYF. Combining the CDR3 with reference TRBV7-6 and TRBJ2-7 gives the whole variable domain GAGVSQSPRYKVTKRGQDVALRCDPISGHVSLYWYRQALGQGPEFLTYFNYEAQQDKSGLPNDRFSAERPEGSISTLTIQRTEQRDSAMYRCASSLANIGTSGYEQYFGPGTRLTVT.

CDR3 coding DNA: TGTGCCAGCAGTTACTCGGGACTCCCGTGGGGGGATACGCAGTATTTT. It specifies CASSYSGLPWGDTQYF. The chain carries TRBV6-5 and TRBJ2-3; maybe TRBD2 (6 bases). This CDR3 contains 16 residues. The germline V gene encodes CDR1 MNHEY and CDR2 SVGAGI. V gave up 0 bases and J gave up 6 bases, with 16 bases separating them.

In DNA, the CDR3 is TGTGCCAGTAGTATGACTAGCGGGGGCCAAGAGACCCAGTACTTC. This sequence encodes CASSMTSGGQETQYF. This sequence joins TRBV19 and TRBJ2-5, with TRBD2 matching 12 bases. This CDR3 has 15 residues. The V gene end was trimmed by 3 bases and the J gene end by 1 base; junction bases not matched to a gene: 0. Germline CDR1 is LNHDA and CDR2 is SQIVND (reference sequence).

The CDR3 region has the DNA TGTGCCTGGAGTTCCCCGGGGGAGGTCAGTGGGACAGATACGCAGTATTTT. Translating it yields CAWSSPGEVSGTDTQYF. The rearrangement uses TRBV30 and TRBJ2-3; D might be TRBD2 (6 bases). The CDR3 consists of 17 residues. V dropped 2 bases and J dropped 3 bases, with 21 bases sitting between them. Germline assignment: CDR1 GTSNPN and CDR2 SVGIG (reference sequence).